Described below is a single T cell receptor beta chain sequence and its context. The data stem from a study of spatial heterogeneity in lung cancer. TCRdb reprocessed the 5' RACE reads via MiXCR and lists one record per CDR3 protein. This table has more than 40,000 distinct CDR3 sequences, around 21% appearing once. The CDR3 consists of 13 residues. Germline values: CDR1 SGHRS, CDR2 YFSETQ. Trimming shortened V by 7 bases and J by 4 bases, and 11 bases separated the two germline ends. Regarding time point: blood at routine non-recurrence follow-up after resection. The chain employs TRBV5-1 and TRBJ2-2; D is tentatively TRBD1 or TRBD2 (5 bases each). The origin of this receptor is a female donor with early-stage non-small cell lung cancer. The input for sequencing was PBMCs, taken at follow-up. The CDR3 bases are TGCGCCAGCTACCCGGGGCCCACCGGGGAGCTGTTTTTT. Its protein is CASYPGPTGELFF.